These 31 T cell receptor beta chains were sequenced from one sample in a study of beta chain features in type 1 diabetes (dated by TCRdb to about 2018). On the study overall, not on this receptor specifically: A moderate but significant shortening of TCRB CDR3 length was observed in type 1 diabetes patients in all four CD4+ subsets.

No antigen has been assigned to these receptors. The library came from the immunoSEQ multiplex PCR assay. All of the isolated RNA was reverse transcribed with the High Capacity cDNA Reverse Transcription Kit, so expressed TCRB transcripts were sequenced. TCRdb carries this immuneACCESS record with in-frame sequences only. Its versions omit some clonotypes, under half of them owing to an unresolved V gene in the studies checked, with the rest unexplained. The sample table records 500,000 to 650,000 clones; roughly 12% of these occur just once. The ten largest clones add up to about 0.11% of the sample. Material for sequencing was naive CD4+ T cells from blood. The intended sense of this specimen's cell subset or site label: true naive CD4+ T cells. These TCRs come from a man younger than 40 with type 1 diabetes.

This clone was seen only a few times. The chain joins TRBV9 to TRBJ1-6, with 7 bases fitting TRBD1. V trimming: 4 bases; J trimming: 9 bases; junction bases outside the gene matches: 7. This CDR3 is built from 14 residues. In germline, CDR1 is SGDLS, CDR2 YYNGEE. This CDR3 is CASSTGVVTSPLHF. CDR3 DNA sequence: TGTGCCAGCAGCACAGGGGTAGTAACTTCACCCCTCCACTTT.

This clone has just a few counts. The chain is built from TRBV11-2 and TRBJ2-6, with 9 bases matching TRBD1. This CDR3 has 18 residues. Trimming cost V 5 bases and J 1 base; bases outside gene matches: 9. Germline V gene lookup returns CDR1 SGHAT and CDR2 FQNNGV. CDR3 residues: CASSAMDRGTSGANVLTF. In DNA, the CDR3 is TGTGCCAGCAGCGCGATGGACAGGGGCACGTCTGGGGCCAACGTCCTGACTTTC.

This clone was seen a few times. The rearrangement joins TRBV7-2 to TRBJ2-5; 12 bases are a match to TRBD2. Germline V CDR1 and CDR2: SGHTA, FQGNSA. J lost 1 base, V lost 5 bases, and 5 bases had no gene match. CDR3 length equals 16 residues. Here the CDR3 reads CASSPGLAGLQETQYF. CDR3 nucleotide sequence: TGTGCCAGCAGCCCCGGACTAGCGGGGCTCCAAGAGACCCAGTACTTC.

Turning to this clone: The sample has other DNA sequences that encode this CDR3 too. The rearrangement joins TRBV25-1 to TRBJ1-2; D may be TRBD1 (5 bases). The CDR3 runs to 14 residues. Germline V gene lookup returns CDR1 MGHDK and CDR2 SYGVNS. V lost 1 base, J lost 2 bases, and 8 bases lay in between. CDR3 region: CASSESGVNYGYTF. For the CDR3, the DNA is TGTGCCAGCAGTGAATCGGGGGTAAACTATGGCTACACCTTC.

The rearrangement joins TRBV30 to TRBJ1-5, with TRBD1 matching 8 bases. The junction had 11 bases not matched to a gene; V was cut back by 8 bases and J by 2 bases. Germline V gene lookup returns CDR1 GTSNPN and CDR2 SVGIG (reference sequence). The CDR3 is made up of 15 amino acids. CDR3 bases: TGTGCCGCGGAGGGTGCAGGGGGCGGCAATCAGCCCCAGCATTTT. Amino acids: CAAEGAGGGNQPQHF. Drawing the rest from reference TRBV30 and TRBJ1-5, the complete variable domain is SQTIHQWPATLVQPVGSPLSLECTVEGTSNPNLYWYRQAAGRGLQLLFYSVGIGQISSEVPQNLSASRPQDRQFILSSKKLLLSDSGFYLCAAEGAGGGNQPQHFGDGTRLSIL.

This chain links TRBV7-2 with TRBJ2-7; D remains ambiguous. The CDR3 runs to 12 residues. The V end lost 0 bases, the J end lost 10 bases, and 10 bases lay between the germline ends. Germline CDR1 is SGHTA and CDR2 is FQGNSA. The CDR3 bases are TGTGCCAGCAGCTTAGCGCGGCCGCAACAGTACTTC. Translation: CASSLARPQQYF. Full variable domain (missing parts from reference TRBV7-2 and TRBJ2-7): GAGVSQSPSNKVTEKGKDVELRCDPISGHTALYWYRQSLGQGLEFLIYFQGNSAPDKSGLPSDRFSAERTGGSVSTLTIQRTQQEDSAVYLCASSLARPQQYFGPGTRLTVT.

This clone was recorded a few times. The chain employs TRBV10-3 and TRBJ1-3; D ambiguous. V was pared by 4 bases and J by 3 bases, with 7 bases between. Germline V gene lookup returns CDR1 ENHRY and CDR2 SYGVKD. There are 13 residues in the CDR3. This CDR3 is CAISGRLGNTIYF. In DNA, the CDR3 is TGTGCCATCAGTGGTCGGCTTGGAAACACCATATATTTT.

The chain couples TRBV27 to TRBJ2-7; D might be TRBD2 (7 bases). The CDR3 consists of 14 residues. V lost 5 bases, J lost 10 bases, and 21 bases lay in between. The germline gives CDR1 MNHEY, CDR2 SMNVEV (reference sequence). The CDR3 DNA sequence: TGTGCCAGCAGTACCCGGGGGGCCGAAATGAAACAGTACTTC. It is translated as CASSTRGAEMKQYF.

A few counts support this clone. The V gene is TRBV19, the J gene TRBJ1-1; unclear D gene. The CDR3 contains 13 residues. Germline CDR1 and CDR2: LNHDA and SQIVND (reference sequence). Trimming cost V 8 bases and J 3 bases, with 13 bases left between them. The CDR3 bases are TGTGCCAGTTTCGGGTCCTCGCACACTGAAGCTTTCTTT. Its translation is CASFGSSHTEAFF.

The rearrangement links TRBV14 to TRBJ2-7; D remains unclear. With 3 bases removed from V and 4 bases from J, the gap between germline ends came to 7 bases. The CDR3 totals 12 residues. CDR1 SGHDN and CDR2 FVKESK come from the germline V gene. The CDR3 sequence is CASSQYLYEQYF. The CDR3 DNA reads TGTGCCAGCAGCCAGTACCTTTACGAGCAGTACTTC.

This clone occurred a few times. Here the CDR3 DNA reads TGTGCCAGCAGCGGCGGCCCGGTCTCTAGCGGGGGTTACAATGAGCAGTTCTTC. Translation gives CASSGGPVSSGGYNEQFF. This chain links TRBV9 with TRBJ2-1; 10 bases fit TRBD2. The germline gives CDR1 SGDLS, CDR2 YYNGEE. After removal of 3 bases from V and 4 bases from J, the junction contained 13 bases not matched to a gene. The CDR3 loop spans 18 amino acids. Supplemented by reference TRBV9 and TRBJ2-1, the full variable domain reads DSGVTQTPKHLITATGQRVTLRCSPRSGDLSVYWYQQSLDQGLQFLIQYYNGEERAKGNILERFSAQQFPDLHSELNLSSLELGDSALYFCASSGGPVSSGGYNEQFFGPGTRLTVL.

V usage is TRBV27 and J usage is TRBJ2-1; 14 nucleotides line up with TRBD2. CDR1 MNHEY and CDR2 SMNVEV come from the germline V gene (reference sequence). The CDR3 consists of 18 residues. Unmatched junction bases numbered 8, after V lost 3 bases and J lost 4 bases. CDR3 loop: CASSFLRTSGGTYNEQFF. CDR3 in DNA: TGTGCCAGCAGTTTCCTAAGGACTAGCGGGGGGACTTACAATGAGCAGTTCTTC.

V is TRBV4-2 and J is TRBJ2-5, with TRBD1 as a possible D gene (5 bases). The CDR3 covers 14 residues. V dropped 4 bases and J dropped 1 base, with 10 bases sitting between them. Per germline, CDR1 LGHNA and CDR2 YNFKEQ. Here the CDR3 reads CASSRGVGQETQYF. CDR3 DNA: TGTGCCAGCAGCCGGGGCGTCGGCCAAGAGACCCAGTACTTC.

V is TRBV4-2 and J is TRBJ2-3; a weak D match, TRBD1 (5 bases). This CDR3 contains 14 residues. Trimming took off 1 base at V and 3 bases at J, with 8 bases between the two ends. Germline V gene sequence: CDR1 LGHNA, CDR2 YNFKEQ. The CDR3 reads CASSQGAGTDTQYF. CDR3 nucleotides: TGTGCCAGCAGCCAAGGGGCAGGGACAGATACGCAGTATTTT.

The chain couples TRBV28 to TRBJ2-2; TRBD2 aligns across 9 bases. The junction had 8 bases not matched to a gene; V was cut back by 2 bases and J by 13 bases. Germline CDR1 and CDR2: MDHEN and SYDVKM. This CDR3 has 14 amino acids. Here the CDR3 reads CASSLRGSGGVLFF. The CDR3 DNA follows: TGTGCCAGCAGTTTACGGGGTAGCGGGGGAGTGCTGTTTTTT.

This clone has just a few counts. The gene calls are TRBV2 and TRBJ1-5, with D unclear. Between the trimmed V and J ends, which lost 3 bases and 6 bases, there was a span of 9 bases. The V gene's germline CDR1 is SNHLY and CDR2 FYNNEI. This CDR3 has 13 residues. For the CDR3, the DNA is TGTGCCAGCAGTGACGAGGTAACTCAGCCCCAGCATTTT. This gives the protein CASSDEVTQPQHF.

V is TRBV7-6 and J is TRBJ2-2; D gene ambiguous. Germline-derived CDR1 and CDR2 are SGHVS and FNYEAQ. This CDR3 has 12 amino acids. V dropped 7 bases and J dropped 3 bases, with 6 bases sitting between them. The CDR3 sequence: CASTGHTGELFF. CDR3 DNA sequence: TGTGCCAGCACAGGCCACACCGGGGAGCTGTTTTTT.

This clone was recorded a few times. The V gene is TRBV13, the J gene TRBJ1-6; TRBD1 matches 9 bases. Germline V lookup: CDR1 PRHDT, CDR2 FYEKMQ (reference sequence). The CDR3 runs 16 residues. V lost 6 bases and J lost 6; bases outside the gene matches: 9. For the CDR3, the DNA is TGTGCCAGCAGTCCTAAACGGACAGGGGTTAATTCACCCCTCCACTTT. This codes for CASSPKRTGVNSPLHF.

This clone was detected only a few times. This same CDR3 is encoded by further DNA sequences in the sample. This chain connects TRBV28 to TRBJ1-2; tentatively, D is TRBD1 (5 bases). Germline V lookup: CDR1 MDHEN, CDR2 SYDVKM. V was pared by 4 bases and J by 5 bases, with 11 bases between. The CDR3 loop spans 13 amino acids. CDR3 in amino acids: CASSSAGLYGYTF. CDR3 nucleotides: TGTGCCAGCAGTTCGGCAGGGTTGTATGGCTACACCTTC.

The chain employs TRBV6-5 and TRBJ1-1; D is ambiguous. The V end was cut by 0 bases, the J end by 14 bases, with 22 bases between. CDR3 length: 15 residues. The V gene's germline CDR1 is MNHEY and CDR2 SVGAGI. For the CDR3, the DNA is TGTGCCAGCAGTTACTCCGGTGGAATGCCCACTTGGAAATTCTTT. It encodes CASSYSGGMPTWKFF.

The chain couples TRBV12-5 to TRBJ2-5; TRBD1 agrees at 8 bases. CDR1 and CDR2 from the germline V gene are LGHNT and FRNRAP. Unmatched junction bases numbered 15, after V lost 1 base and J lost 8 bases. The CDR3 length is 17 residues. The CDR3: CASGLGPRDRSEGTQYF. CDR3 nucleotide sequence: TGTGCTAGTGGTTTGGGGCCCCGGGACAGGAGCGAAGGAACCCAGTACTTC.

The rearrangement joins TRBV12-5 to TRBJ2-7, with D possibly being TRBD1 (5 bases). Germline values: CDR1 LGHNT, CDR2 FRNRAP. The CDR3 length is 13 residues. V lost 1 base to trimming and J lost 4 bases, with 8 bases between them. CDR3 protein: CASGLEPGYEQYF. For the CDR3, the DNA is TGTGCTAGTGGTTTGGAACCAGGGTACGAGCAGTACTTC. Looking up the rest from reference TRBV12-5 and TRBJ2-7 gives the full variable domain: DARVTQTPRHKVTEMGQEVTMRCQPILGHNTVFWYRQTMMQGLELLAYFRNRAPLDDSGMPKDRFSAEMPDATLATLKIQPSEPRDSAVYFCASGLEPGYEQYFGPGTRLTVT.

The chain carries TRBV7-8 and TRBJ2-5; 7 nucleotides align to TRBD2. The junction had 7 bases not matched to a gene; V was cut back by 5 bases and J by 1 base. The CDR3 totals 15 residues. Germline V lookup: CDR1 SGHVS, CDR2 FQNEAQ. For the CDR3, the DNA is TGTGCCAGCAGCCCCGTTGGGAGGGCCCAAGAGACCCAGTACTTC. Residues: CASSPVGRAQETQYF.

The V call is TRBV10-1, the J call TRBJ2-5; D remains ambiguous. Between the trimmed V and J ends, which lost 4 bases and 4 bases, there was a span of 13 bases. Germline V gene data show CDR1 as WNHNN and CDR2 as SYGVQD (reference sequence). The CDR3 is 14 amino acids. CDR3 residues: CASSADLNGETQYF. The CDR3 DNA reads as TGCGCCAGCAGTGCCGATCTCAACGGAGAGACCCAGTACTTC.

CDR3 sequence: CASNRGTGSQETQYF. CDR3 sequence (DNA): TGCGCCAGCAACCGAGGGACAGGATCTCAAGAGACCCAGTACTTC. The V call is TRBV5-1, the J call TRBJ2-5; TRBD1 agrees at 8 bases. Germline CDR1 SGHRS, CDR2 YFSETQ. J gave up 2 bases and V 6 bases, and 9 bases lay outside the gene matches. The CDR3 consists of 15 residues.

The chain combines TRBV7-6 with TRBJ2-2; TRBD1 aligns across 8 bases. CDR1 SGHVS and CDR2 FNYEAQ come from the germline V gene. This CDR3 has 15 amino acids. Unmatched junction bases numbered 5, after V lost 5 bases and J lost 3 bases. The CDR3 region has the DNA TGTGCCAGCAGCCGGGACAGGCCACACACCGGGGAGCTGTTTTTT. This translates into CASSRDRPHTGELFF.

This chain links TRBV25-1 with TRBJ2-2; 7 bases are a match to TRBD1. V was pared by 4 bases and J by 4 bases, with 3 bases of the junction left unmatched. The CDR3 is 14 amino acids. Looked up from germline, CDR1 is MGHDK and CDR2 is SYGVNS. The CDR3 protein is CASSAPGGTGELFF. The CDR3 DNA follows: TGTGCCAGCAGTGCCCCAGGGGGCACCGGGGAGCTGTTTTTT.

The chain carries TRBV6-5 and TRBJ1-2; D call uncertain. The CDR3 is 14 residues long. Deletions cut 2 bases from V and 4 bases from J, with 11 bases between. Looked up from germline, CDR1 is MNHEY and CDR2 is SVGAGI. CDR3 DNA: TGTGCCAGCAGTTACGACCCGCTGGGCTATGGCTACACCTTC. It specifies CASSYDPLGYGYTF.

The gene calls are TRBV19 and TRBJ2-4, with D tentatively TRBD1 (6 bases). In germline, CDR1 is LNHDA, CDR2 SQIVND (reference sequence). This CDR3 spans 15 amino acids. With 7 bases removed from V and 0 bases from J, the gap between germline ends came to 13 bases. The CDR3 DNA reads as TGTGCCAGTAAGGGGGACGAGCTAGCCAAAAACATTCAGTACTTC. Its protein is CASKGDELAKNIQYF.

This clone turned up a few times. CDR3 amino acids: CASSLTLGTVLNTGELFF. In DNA, the CDR3 is TGTGCCAGCAGCCTTACCTTAGGGACAGTTCTGAACACCGGGGAGCTGTTTTTT. This sequence joins TRBV13 and TRBJ2-2, with 7 bases matching TRBD1. CDR1 is PRHDT and CDR2 is FYEKMQ in the germline V gene (reference sequence). Unmatched junction bases numbered 13, after V lost 5 bases and J lost 1 base. CDR3 length: 18 residues.

V gene TRBV7-3 combines with J gene TRBJ2-3, with 10 positions matching TRBD2. After removal of 5 bases from V and 6 bases from J, the junction contained 14 bases not matched to a gene. CDR1 is SGHTA and CDR2 is FQGTGA in the germline V gene. The length of the CDR3 is 17 residues. The CDR3 sequence is CASSLSGLAGEADTQYF. The CDR3 coding sequence is TGTGCCAGCAGCCTAAGCGGCCTAGCGGGGGAGGCGGATACGCAGTATTTT.